This TCR beta chain was observed in a study of control samples from healthy donors and cancer patients. There are 13 residues in the CDR3. Per germline, CDR1 LGHDT and CDR2 YNNKEL (reference sequence). V lost 4 bases, J lost 4 bases, and 11 bases lay in between. Measured with immunoSEQ multiplex PCR; TCRdb has only the in-frame clones, and not every one. Here the sample spans 150,000 to 200,000 clones, about 94% being singletons. This TCR was sampled from a woman aged 55 to 70 in good health. The material sequenced was blood. The V call is TRBV3-1 (or the pseudogene TRBV3-2), the J call TRBJ2-7, with D possibly matching TRBD2 (6 bases). This CDR3 is CASSRSGGYEQYF. The DNA for the CDR3 is TGTGCCAGCAGCCGATCCGGGGGTTACGAGCAGTACTTC.